This T cell receptor beta chain was observed in a study of blood T cell repertoires in COVID-19. Measured with immunoSEQ multiplex PCR; TCRdb has only the in-frame clones, and not every one. The table lists 250,000 to 400,000 clones, 75% to 90% of them singletons. CDR3 length equals 15 residues. The germline CDR1 and CDR2 sequences are MDHEN and SYDVKM. Trimming removed 3 bases from V and 3 bases from J, with 12 bases in between. The sample was peripheral blood. This chain connects TRBV28 to TRBJ1-5; a weak D match, TRBD1 (6 bases). This clonotype originated in a woman aged 30 to 39 with COVID-19, enrolled during active disease. The CDR3 region has the DNA TGTGCCAGCAGTTTGAGGGGGTCCTACAATCAGCCCCAGCATTTT. Its protein product is CASSLRGSYNQPQHF.